This paragraph reports one T cell receptor beta chain. The antigen remains undetermined. These data belong to a study of cytomegalovirus exposure and HLA in healthy donors. With 60 Vbeta and 13 Jbeta primers, the PCR was carried out. Generated by immunoSEQ multiplex PCR, the TCRdb table keeps only in-frame clones and is missing some. This sample has about 140,000 clones, with approximately 86% found just once. The ends were cut back, 1 base at V and 4 bases at J, with 14 bases in the middle. CDR1 is SGHRS, CDR2 YFSETQ, per germline. The CDR3 spans 15 residues. Findings of the study overall: Clonal expansion, a later analysis showed, was greater in HLA-associated TCR beta chains than in equally common others. Across donors, presence/absence analyses took sequencing depth to be roughly uniform. Association of about 17,000 TCR beta sequences with HLA alleles was found at 0.05 false discovery rate in a later analysis. In most subjects, TCR beta sequences reportedly gave accurate predictions of HLA-A and HLA-B alleles.

Material for sequencing was PBMCs. The clonotype originates from a woman aged 40 to 50 in good health and CMV-seronegative. The V gene is TRBV5-1, the J gene TRBJ2-5, with D unclear. The DNA of the CDR3 is TGCGCCAGCAGCTTGTCACAGTTAAACGGAGAGACCCAGTACTTC. Amino acids: CASSLSQLNGETQYF. The variable domain in full, with the rest retrieved from reference TRBV5-1 and TRBJ2-5, is KAGVTQTPRYLIKTRGQQVTLSCSPISGHRSVSWYQQTPGQGLQFLFEYFSETQRNKGNFPGRFSGRQFSNSRSEMNVSTLELGDSALYLCASSLSQLNGETQYFGPGTRLLVL.